This TCR beta chain was found in a study of a mutant IDH1 vaccine in newly diagnosed glioma. About this clone: Its target is not known.

Indicated time point: week 23, last vaccination. Every vaccination contained 300 ug of the mutant IDH1 20-mer peptide and was paired with topical imiquimod. Each donor presented with a new WHO grade 3 or 4 astrocytoma that tested IDH1-mutant and showed ATRX loss. Sequencing used immunoSEQ multiplex PCR; TCRdb keeps in-frame clones, though not all of them. The sample includes about 20,000 clones, roughly four fifths of them seen just once. Trimming took 4 bases from V and 3 from J, leaving 8 bases between them. The CDR3 runs to 13 residues. The germline CDR1 and CDR2 sequences are SGHRS and YFSETQ. The chain has TRBV5-1 and TRBJ2-1; D not certain. The sample consisted of PBMCs, taken from a glioma patient whose treatment included an IDH1 peptide vaccine. This sequence was found in a man aged 30-40 years with glioma. The CDR3 loop is CASSHADYNEQFF. The CDR3 region has the DNA TGCGCCAGCAGCCATGCTGACTACAATGAGCAGTTCTTC. Variable domain in full (rest from reference TRBV5-1 and TRBJ2-1): KAGVTQTPRYLIKTRGQQVTLSCSPISGHRSVSWYQQTPGQGLQFLFEYFSETQRNKGNFPGRFSGRQFSNSRSEMNVSTLELGDSALYLCASSHADYNEQFFGPGTRLTVL.